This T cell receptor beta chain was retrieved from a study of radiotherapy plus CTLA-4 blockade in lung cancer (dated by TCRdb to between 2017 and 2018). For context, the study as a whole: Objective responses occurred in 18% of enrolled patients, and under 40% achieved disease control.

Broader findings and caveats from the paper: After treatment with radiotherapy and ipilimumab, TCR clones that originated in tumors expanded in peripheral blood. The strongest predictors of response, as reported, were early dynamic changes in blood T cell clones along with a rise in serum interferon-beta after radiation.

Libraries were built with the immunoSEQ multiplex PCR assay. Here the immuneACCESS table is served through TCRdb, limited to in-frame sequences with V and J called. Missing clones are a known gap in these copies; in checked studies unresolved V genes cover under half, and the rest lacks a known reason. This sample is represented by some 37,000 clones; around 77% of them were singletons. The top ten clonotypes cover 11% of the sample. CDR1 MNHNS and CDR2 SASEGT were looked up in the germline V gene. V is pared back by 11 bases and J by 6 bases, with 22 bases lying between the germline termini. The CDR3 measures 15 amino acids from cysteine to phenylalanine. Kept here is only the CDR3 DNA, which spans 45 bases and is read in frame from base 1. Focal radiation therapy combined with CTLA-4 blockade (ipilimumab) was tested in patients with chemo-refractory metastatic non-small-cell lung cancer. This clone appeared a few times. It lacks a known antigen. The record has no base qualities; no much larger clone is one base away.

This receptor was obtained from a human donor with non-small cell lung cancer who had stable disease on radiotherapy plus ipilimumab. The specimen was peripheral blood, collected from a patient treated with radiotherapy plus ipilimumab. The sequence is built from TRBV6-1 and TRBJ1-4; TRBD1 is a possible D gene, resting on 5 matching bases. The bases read TGTGCCGGAGATTATGTCGACAGTTCTTATGAAAAACTGTTTTTT. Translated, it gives CAGDYVDSSYEKLFF.